Shown below are 15 T cell receptor beta chains from a single sample sequenced in a study of PD-1 blockade in mismatch repair-deficient tumors. The assay was immunoSEQ multiplex PCR, and TCRdb's table has in-frame clones only and misses some. Of some 85,000 clones listed, roughly 80% were seen once; the top ten hold roughly 6%. The starting material was peripheral blood, obtained 44 weeks after starting pembrolizumab. These TCRs come from an adult with mismatch repair-deficient cancer.

On this clone itself: The sample holds other DNA sequences that translate to the same CDR3. The chain joins TRBV7-9 to TRBJ2-1; 8 positions agree with TRBD2. The CDR3 loop spans 16 amino acids. Looked up from germline, CDR1 is SEHNR and CDR2 is FQNEAQ (reference sequence). Unmatched junction bases numbered 6, after V lost 1 base and J lost 4 bases. The CDR3 sequence: CASSLVASGSYNEQFF. CDR3 nucleotides: TGTGCCAGCAGCTTAGTGGCCAGCGGGAGTTACAATGAGCAGTTCTTC.

The chain uses TRBV11-1 and TRBJ2-1, with D possibly being TRBD1 or TRBD2 (5 bases each). V lost 4 bases and J lost 9, with 19 bases in between. The CDR3 has 15 residues. Germline V lookup: CDR1 SGHAT, CDR2 FQDESV (reference sequence). CDR3 region: CASSSSRDGLGEQFF. As DNA, the CDR3 is TGTGCCAGCAGCTCGTCCCGGGACGGTCTCGGTGAGCAGTTCTTC. Full variable domain (rest looked up from reference TRBV11-1 and TRBJ2-1): EAEVAQSPRYKITEKSQAVAFWCDPISGHATLYWYRQILGQGPELLVQFQDESVVDDSQLPKDRFSAERLKGVDSTLKIQPAELGDSAMYLCASSSSRDGLGEQFFGPGTRLTVL.

V usage is TRBV9 and J usage is TRBJ2-1; the D is unclear. CDR1 and CDR2 (germline): SGDLS, YYNGEE. The CDR3 sequence is 13 residues long. V was shortened by 3 bases and J by 5 bases, with 9 bases between the two germline ends. This CDR3 reads CASSGTDNNEQFF. CDR3 bases: TGTGCCAGCAGCGGGACGGATAACAATGAGCAGTTCTTC. The full variable domain, completed using reference TRBV9 and TRBJ2-1, is DSGVTQTPKHLITATGQRVTLRCSPRSGDLSVYWYQQSLDQGLQFLIQYYNGEERAKGNILERFSAQQFPDLHSELNLSSLELGDSALYFCASSGTDNNEQFFGPGTRLTVL.

This clone was recorded only once. The V gene is TRBV10-3, the J gene TRBJ2-6; D gene unclear. Germline values: CDR1 ENHRY, CDR2 SYGVKD. Deletions cut 3 bases from V and 4 bases from J, with 7 bases between. CDR3 length equals 14 residues. DNA of the CDR3: TGTGCCATCAGTGATGAAGTGGGGGCCAACGTCCTGACTTTC. Amino acid sequence: CAISDEVGANVLTF.

The genes are TRBV27 and TRBJ2-3, with 7 bases fitting TRBD2. V lost 6 bases, J lost 2 bases, and 8 bases stayed unmatched. The CDR3 extends over 15 amino acids. Germline V CDR1 and CDR2: MNHEY, SMNVEV (reference sequence). The CDR3 is CASRLRAGPTDTQYF. As DNA, the CDR3 is TGTGCCAGCAGACTAAGAGCGGGGCCCACAGATACGCAGTATTTT.

Only a few counts were recorded for this clone. The chain recombines TRBV4-1 with TRBJ1-1; D might be TRBD1 (5 bases). CDR3 length: 14 amino acids. Germline V gene lookup returns CDR1 MGHRA and CDR2 YSYEKL. The V end was cut by 8 bases, the J end by 1 base, with 14 bases between. Written as DNA, the CDR3 is TGCGCCAGCCGGGGGTTTTTGAGGAACACTGAAGCTTTCTTT. This translates into CASRGFLRNTEAFF.

This clone was counted a single time. This sequence joins TRBV6-6 and TRBJ2-7; tentative D call: TRBD1 (6 bases). Germline lookup yields CDR1 MNHNY and CDR2 SVGAGI (reference sequence). The CDR3 loop spans 14 amino acids. V was cut by 0 bases and J by 4 bases, with 10 bases left in between. Here the CDR3 DNA reads TGTGCCAGCAGTTACTCACCACAGGGTTACGAGCAGTACTTC. This gives the protein CASSYSPQGYEQYF.

There are a few counts of this clone. This chain links TRBV28 with TRBJ2-4, with 9 bases identical to TRBD1. The CDR3 consists of 20 residues. From germline, CDR1 is MDHEN and CDR2 SYDVKM. V shed 3 bases and J 3 bases; nucleotides not matched to a gene: 18. The CDR3 region has the DNA TGTGCCAGCAGTTTTACAGGGGGCGCCTTCGGGGGCGGAGGCAAAAACATTCAGTACTTC. Residues: CASSFTGGAFGGGGKNIQYF. The whole variable domain, remainder taken from reference TRBV28 and TRBJ2-4, is DVKVTQSSRYLVKRTGEKVFLECVQDMDHENMFWYRQDPGLGLRLIYFSYDVKMKEKGDIPEGYSVSREKKERFSLILESASTNQTSMYLCASSFTGGAFGGGGKNIQYFGAGTRLSVL.

The V gene is TRBV29-1, the J gene TRBJ1-5; 9 positions match TRBD1. The CDR3 extends over 13 amino acids. CDR1 is SQVTM, CDR2 ANQGSEA, per germline. Losses at the gene ends were 5 bases for V and 6 bases for J; bases not matched to a gene: 5. DNA of the CDR3: TGCAGCGTTCTGGACAGGGGAGGTCAGCCCCAGCATTTT. This sequence encodes CSVLDRGGQPQHF.

The chain uses TRBV10-3 and TRBJ2-7; 11 bases are shared with TRBD2. J was trimmed by 7 bases and V by 4 bases; bases with no gene match: 9. Germline V gene lookup returns CDR1 ENHRY and CDR2 SYGVKD. This CDR3 has 15 amino acids. The CDR3 region is CAISGLLAGVEEQYF. As DNA, the CDR3 is TGTGCCATCAGTGGTTTACTAGCGGGAGTGGAAGAGCAGTACTTC.

This clone appeared a few times. The chain has TRBV6-5 and TRBJ1-1; a possible D gene is TRBD1 (6 bases). Trimming pared 10 bases from V and 3 bases from J, leaving 15 bases between. This CDR3 contains 13 residues. Germline-derived CDR1 and CDR2 are MNHEY and SVGAGI. The CDR3, as DNA: TGTGCCACTCTCAGGGGTGGGGACACTGAAGCTTTCTTT. This gives the protein CATLRGGDTEAFF.

The CDR3 DNA follows: TGTGCCAGCAGCGGCACCTACTATGGCTACACCTTC. It encodes CASSGTYYGYTF. The V call is TRBV28, the J call TRBJ1-2; D gene uncertain. Trimming cost V 6 bases and J 3 bases, with 8 bases left between them. The germline V gene has CDR1 MDHEN and CDR2 SYDVKM. CDR3 length: 12 amino acids.

As to this clone: The junction differs from germline at one of its ends, possibly a read error. The V and J genes are TRBV7-7 and TRBJ2-1; D tentatively reads TRBD1 or TRBD2 (5 bases each). This CDR3 spans 14 amino acids. Germline CDR1 is SSHAT and CDR2 is FNYEAQ (reference sequence). The CDR3 loop reads CASSLEGNYNEQFF. The CDR3 nucleotides are TGTGCTAGCAGCTTAGAGGGGAACTACAATGAGCAGTTCTTC. Drawing the rest from reference TRBV7-7 and TRBJ2-1, the complete variable domain is GAGVSQSPRYKVTKRGQDVTLRCDPISSHATLYWYQQALGQGPEFLTYFNYEAQPDKSGLPSDRFSAERPEGSISTLTIQRTEQRDSAMYRCASSLEGNYNEQFFGPGTRLTVL.

The chain's CDR3 is CASSIVRSAEAFF. The CDR3 DNA sequence: TGTGCCAGTAGTATAGTGAGGAGCGCTGAAGCTTTCTTT. The rearrangement uses TRBV19 and TRBJ1-1; no clear D. Germline CDR1 and CDR2: LNHDA and SQIVND (reference sequence). There are 13 residues in the CDR3. Trimming took 1 base from V and 6 from J, leaving 9 bases between them.

This clone has only a few counts. V gene TRBV19 combines with J gene TRBJ1-3; TRBD1 matches 8 bases. Trimming took 7 bases from V and 4 from J; bases not matched to a gene: 9. Germline V lookup: CDR1 LNHDA, CDR2 SQIVND (reference sequence). The CDR3 has 15 residues. CDR3 in DNA: TGTGCCAGTATGGGTCGACAGGGGAGCGGAAACACCATATATTTT. This codes for CASMGRQGSGNTIYF.